The entry that follows covers one T cell receptor beta chain sequence. Its recognized antigen is unknown. Base qualities are not recorded, but no much larger clone differs from it by a single base. This record belongs to a study of OX40 agonist ivuxolimab in advanced cancers. Broadly, across the study: Ivuxolimab, which targeted the costimulatory receptor OX40 (CD134), was an agonistic, fully human IgG2 monoclonal antibody. Intravenous ivuxolimab was administered to patients every 2 weeks at six dose levels: 0.01, 0.1, 0.3, 1.5, 3 and 10 mg/kg. Among the roughly 50 dose-escalation patients, some 20 had hepatocellular carcinoma, around 15 melanoma, 9 renal cell carcinoma and 9 head and neck cancer. In the dose-escalation cohort, more than 75% of patients were male, and the mean age was around 60 years, with a range of about 23 to 85. Prior anti-PD-1, anti-PD-L1 or anti-CTLA-4 therapy was permitted, and 40% of dose-escalation patients had received checkpoint inhibitors. Three dose-escalation patients achieved partial responses, one with hepatocellular carcinoma and two with cutaneous melanoma. Peripheral TCRbeta sequencing aimed to test whether ivuxolimab altered TCR sequence diversity and caused clonal T-cell expansion. The paper describes the monotherapy dose-escalation part (N = 52 patients) of the phase I trial of ivuxolimab. The study at large found these results: The antigen specificity of the peripheral T cells that underwent clonal expansion was not determined. In partial responders in the 0.1-3.0 mg/kg groups, normalized peripheral clonal expansion was found to be among the lowest, especially among CD8+ T cells. Low levels of normalized T-cell clonal expansion were also seen in some nonresponding patients. On average, CD8+ T cells showed more expanded clones than CD4+ T cells after ivuxolimab. At doses of 0.1 to 3.0 mg/kg, clonal expansion of both CD4+ and CD8+ blood T cells was observed from baseline to week 6.

Via the germline V gene (reference sequence), CDR1 is MNHEY and CDR2 SMNVEV. V and J are truncated by 6 bases and 0 bases respectively, leaving an intervening sequence of 12 bases. The CDR3 runs 16 residues from the cysteine to the phenylalanine. Only CDR3 DNA remains: 48 bases, in frame from the first base. Patients with a history of autoimmune disease or receiving systemic immunosuppression were excluded from the trial. Peripheral blood for TCR sequencing was collected from all dose cohorts at baseline, on cycle 4 day 1, and on cycle 7 day 1. Samples came from an open-label, multicenter, first-in-human phase I dose-escalation trial of ivuxolimab. Adults with locally advanced or metastatic melanoma, renal cell, hepatocellular, or head and neck squamous cell carcinoma were enrolled in the trial. Before TCR sequencing, CD4+ T cells and CD8+ T cells from peripheral blood were sorted into separate populations.

To sequence the TCRbeta CDR3 region, genomic DNA was isolated from the sorted cells. The immunoSEQ Assay was used to sequence the TCRbeta CDR3 regions. The immuneACCESS repertoire file appears here via TCRdb, limited to in-frame rearrangements. These files lack a portion of the clones; in checked studies, under half of the deficit traces to unresolved V genes, and the cause of the others is not known. In all, the sample holds tens of thousands of clones, and approximately 90% of those were seen once. The ten largest clonotypes hold 11% of the sample. The sample was CD4+ or CD8+ T cells sorted from blood, taken in a trial of the OX40 agonist ivuxolimab. The TCR was taken from an adult with an advanced solid tumor such as melanoma, head and neck, liver or kidney cancer. The V gene is TRBV27 and the J gene is TRBJ2-6; the D gene is possibly TRBD1, with 5 bases matching. The CDR3 here reads CASSNIRGSGANVLTF. The DNA is TGTGCCAGCAGCAACATAAGGGGCTCTGGGGCCAACGTCCTGACTTTC.